Each of the 28 T cell receptor beta chains below was sequenced from the same sample in a study of cytotoxic CD8 clonotypes in ibrutinib-treated CLL. The data were produced by immunoSEQ multiplex PCR, yet TCRdb's version contains in-frame clones alone and is incomplete. Seen here are around 53,000 clones, around 52% observed once, and the top ten hold 24%. The sequencing used PBMCs, collected at disease progression, from a patient treated with ibrutinib. The receptor set was obtained from a human donor with chronic lymphocytic leukemia.

V and J are TRBV27 and TRBJ1-3; D gene uncertain. The V and J ends lost 6 bases and 0 bases respectively, with 6 bases between them. Germline CDR1 and CDR2: MNHEY and SMNVEV (reference sequence). This CDR3 has 13 amino acids. The CDR3 sequence is CASRMSSGNTIYF. Here the CDR3 DNA reads TGTGCCAGCAGAATGAGCTCTGGAAACACCATATATTTT.

V usage is TRBV5-4 and J usage is TRBJ2-3, with D possibly being TRBD2 (6 bases). Trimming cost V 5 bases and J 4 bases, with 14 bases left between them. CDR1 and CDR2 from the germline V gene are SGHNT and YYREEE (reference sequence). CDR3 size: 14 residues. CDR3 residues: CASSTGGTADTQYF. CDR3 sequence (DNA): TGTGCCAGCAGTACCGGGGGTACGGCAGATACGCAGTATTTT.

This clone was counted only a few times. The chain employs TRBV6-5 and TRBJ1-1; 9 nucleotides align to TRBD1. In germline, CDR1 is MNHEY, CDR2 SVGAGI. The CDR3 has 14 residues. V shed 5 bases, J shed 6 bases, and the junction held 7 bases outside the gene matches. Here the CDR3 reads CASSKDRGGAEAFF. The DNA for the CDR3 is TGTGCCAGCAGTAAGGACAGGGGCGGGGCTGAAGCTTTCTTT.

The rearrangement joins TRBV30 to TRBJ1-2; a weak D match, TRBD1 (6 bases). Trimming removed 3 bases from V and 12 bases from J, with 17 bases in between. This CDR3 has 12 residues. Germline lookup yields CDR1 GTSNPN and CDR2 SVGIG (reference sequence). CDR3 bases: TGTGCCTGGAGCGAGGACAGTAAGGAGGACACCTTC. Translating gives CAWSEDSKEDTF.

V usage is TRBV4-3 and J usage is TRBJ1-4; 8 positions match TRBD1. From germline, CDR1 is LGHNA and CDR2 YSLEER. The CDR3 is made up of 15 amino acids. Trimming cost V 4 bases and J 4 bases; bases outside gene matches: 5. Written as DNA, the CDR3 is TGCGCCAGCAGCCCAGAGGACAGGGATAATGAAAAACTGTTTTTT. Amino acids: CASSPEDRDNEKLFF.

The chain links TRBV4-1 to TRBJ1-5; 9 bases are a match to TRBD1. V was pared by 4 bases and J by 11 bases, with 12 bases of the junction left unmatched. The length of the CDR3 is 15 residues. Germline CDR1 and CDR2: MGHRA and YSYEKL. CDR3 sequence: CASSRQQGANEAQHF. The CDR3 DNA follows: TGCGCCAGCAGCCGCCAACAGGGGGCAAATGAGGCCCAGCATTTT.

The chain employs TRBV2 and TRBJ1-5; 8 bases are a match to TRBD1. The junction had 12 bases not matched to a gene; V was cut back by 5 bases and J by 9 bases. CDR1 and CDR2 from the germline V gene are SNHLY and FYNNEI. This CDR3 is built from 15 residues. CDR3 loop: CASSRDRPAIRPQHF. The CDR3 nucleotides read TGTGCCAGCAGTCGGGACAGGCCGGCAATCAGGCCCCAGCATTTT. Full variable domain (rest looked up from reference TRBV2 and TRBJ1-5): EPEVTQTPSHQVTQMGQEVILRCVPISNHLYFYWYRQILGQKVEFLVSFYNNEISEKSEIFDDQFSVERPDGSNFTLKIRSTKLEDSAMYFCASSRDRPAIRPQHFGDGTRLSIL.

This chain uses TRBV7-8 with TRBJ2-7; possible D gene TRBD2, 5 bases. CDR3 size: 14 residues. Trimming removed 1 base from V and 3 bases from J, with 10 bases in between. Germline V gives CDR1 SGHVS, CDR2 FQNEAQ. Here the CDR3 reads CASSLEASNYEQYF. The CDR3 bases are TGTGCCAGCAGCTTAGAGGCTAGCAACTACGAGCAGTACTTC. Supplemented by reference TRBV7-8 and TRBJ2-7, the full variable domain reads GAGVSQSPRYKVAKRGQDVALRCDPISGHVSLFWYQQALGQGPEFLTYFQNEAQLDKSGLPSDRFFAERPEGSVSTLKIQRTQQEDSAVYLCASSLEASNYEQYFGPGTRLTVT.

The chain couples TRBV19 to TRBJ2-7; D is ambiguous. This CDR3 region has 15 residues. Germline V gene sequence: CDR1 LNHDA, CDR2 SQIVND (reference sequence). The V gene lost 4 bases and the J gene lost 1 base, with 14 bases spanning the gap. The CDR3 nucleotides are TGTGCCAGTAGTACCTACGCAATCGCTTCCTACGAGCAGTACTTC. Protein: CASSTYAIASYEQYF.

V and J are TRBV19 and TRBJ2-5, with D tentatively TRBD2 (6 bases). Germline loops: CDR1 LNHDA, CDR2 SQIVND (reference sequence). V dropped 1 base and J dropped 5 bases, with 14 bases sitting between them. The CDR3 runs to 15 residues. The CDR3 sequence: CASSIGAGLSETQYF. CDR3 coding DNA: TGTGCCAGTAGTATAGGCGCGGGGTTGTCGGAGACCCAGTACTTC.

This clone was seen more than once but under ten times. The chain carries TRBV10-1 and TRBJ2-7; 7 nucleotides agree with TRBD1. CDR3 length: 19 amino acids. Per the germline V gene, CDR1 is WNHNN and CDR2 is SYGVQD (reference sequence). The V segment lost 9 bases and the J segment 0 bases; nucleotides outside the gene matches: 23. CDR3 residues: CARRTDRPAYNASSYEQYF. CDR3 sequence (DNA): TGCGCCAGAAGAACGGACAGGCCTGCCTACAACGCGTCCTCCTACGAGCAGTACTTC.

J is TRBJ2-3 and V is TRBV27; 14 bases align to TRBD2. Germline-derived CDR1 and CDR2 are MNHEY and SMNVEV (reference sequence). The CDR3 totals 16 residues. J was trimmed by 4 bases and V by 5 bases; bases with no gene match: 5. This CDR3 is CASSPTTSGRADTQYF. CDR3 DNA sequence: TGTGCCAGCAGTCCCACGACTAGCGGGAGGGCAGATACGCAGTATTTT.

The chain has TRBV28 and TRBJ1-2, with D unresolved. Germline V gene sequence: CDR1 MDHEN, CDR2 SYDVKM. This CDR3 contains 10 residues. Trimming took 8 bases from V and 5 from J, leaving 6 bases between them. The CDR3 DNA reads as TGTGCCAGCGGAGGATATGGCTACACCTTC. Its translation: CASGGYGYTF.

This chain joins TRBV28 and TRBJ1-1, with 7 bases lining up with TRBD1. Germline CDR1 is MDHEN and CDR2 is SYDVKM. Germline trimming cut 3 bases from V and 4 bases from J; bases unmatched to any gene: 5. This CDR3 is built from 14 residues. The CDR3 DNA reads TGTGCCAGCAGTTTTAGGACAGGCCGCACTGAAGCTTTCTTT. It specifies CASSFRTGRTEAFF.

The V gene is TRBV4-2, the J gene TRBJ2-1; no reliable D call. Germline CDR1 reads LGHNA; CDR2 reads YNFKEQ. V was pared by 4 bases and J by 0 bases, with 16 bases between. This CDR3 spans 17 amino acids. CDR3 nucleotide sequence: TGTGCCAGCAGCCTCCTTGCGCAGACCAGCTCCTACAATGAGCAGTTCTTC. As protein: CASSLLAQTSSYNEQFF.

This clone appeared a few times. The CDR3 loop is CASSQTGGPLHF. The CDR3 nucleotides read TGTGCCAGCAGTCAGACAGGGGGGCCCCTCCACTTT. The rearrangement uses TRBV2 and TRBJ1-6, with TRBD1 matching 9 bases. The CDR3 spans 12 residues. Germline CDR1 reads SNHLY; CDR2 reads FYNNEI. The junction had 3 bases not matched to a gene; V was cut back by 5 bases and J by 13 bases.

The CDR3 is CASSQNSGGKLFF. In nucleotides, the CDR3 is TGTGCCAGCAGCCAGAACAGTGGAGGAAAACTGTTTTTT. The chain recombines TRBV14 with TRBJ1-4; D is unresolved. V was trimmed by 3 bases and J by 10 bases, leaving 12 bases between them. This CDR3 has 13 residues. The germline CDR1 and CDR2 sequences are SGHDN and FVKESK.

The CDR3 protein is CASSVGVSRLYF. The CDR3 DNA sequence: TGTGCCAGCAGCGTAGGGGTTAGTCGGCTGTACTTC. The chain uses TRBV9 and TRBJ2-7; D ambiguous. The germline V gene has CDR1 SGDLS and CDR2 YYNGEE. Trimming pared 0 bases from V and 12 bases from J, leaving 13 bases between. The CDR3 extends over 12 amino acids.

The rearrangement uses TRBV28 and TRBJ2-7, with TRBD2 matching 9 bases. CDR1 is MDHEN and CDR2 is SYDVKM in the germline V gene. The V and J ends lost 3 bases and 2 bases, in that order; junction bases with no gene match: 5. The CDR3 consists of 15 residues. The CDR3 region has the DNA TGTGCCAGCAGTTTTGAGGGCGGGAGGGCCTACGAGCAGTACTTC. Its translation is CASSFEGGRAYEQYF.

The rearrangement uses TRBV7-2 and TRBJ2-1; D perhaps matches TRBD2 (6 bases). V was pared by 1 base and J by 12 bases, with 10 bases between. CDR1 and CDR2 (germline): SGHTA, FQGNSA. The CDR3 spans 12 residues. As DNA, the CDR3 is TGTGCCAGCAGCTTAGTGGGGCGGGGGCAGTTCTTC. It specifies CASSLVGRGQFF.

V and J are TRBV12-5 and TRBJ2-3; 13 bases fit TRBD2. The CDR3 contains 18 residues. V lost 0 bases to trimming and J lost 2 bases; unmatched junction nucleotides: 5. Germline V gene lookup returns CDR1 LGHNT and CDR2 FRNRAP. The CDR3: CASGLVRLAGGDTDTQYF. DNA of the CDR3: TGTGCTAGTGGTTTGGTGCGACTAGCGGGAGGAGACACAGATACGCAGTATTTT.

The V and J genes are TRBV19 and TRBJ2-5; 9 nucleotides line up with TRBD1. There are 16 residues in the CDR3. Trimming removed 7 bases from V and 5 bases from J; junction bases left unmatched: 14. Germline V gene data show CDR1 as LNHDA and CDR2 as SQIVND (reference sequence). The CDR3 sequence is CASTPDRGLPRETQYF. The CDR3 DNA reads TGTGCCAGTACTCCGGACAGGGGTTTACCCCGGGAGACCCAGTACTTC.

The J gene is TRBJ2-5, the V gene TRBV11-2, with D perhaps matching TRBD1 (6 bases). The V end was cut by 1 base, the J end by 6 bases, with 9 bases between. Germline values: CDR1 SGHAT, CDR2 FQNNGV. CDR3 size: 13 residues. In DNA, the CDR3 is TGTGCCAGCAGCTTAGGACAGGAGAAGACCCAGTACTTC. Its translation is CASSLGQEKTQYF.

The chain combines TRBV28 with TRBJ1-6; TRBD1 matches at 7 bases. The CDR3 extends over 13 amino acids. Germline CDR1 is MDHEN and CDR2 is SYDVKM. With V trimmed by 9 bases and J by 10 bases, 9 bases remained unmatched. The CDR3: CASIRGFGSPLHF. DNA for the CDR3: TGTGCCAGTATCAGGGGGTTCGGCTCACCCCTCCACTTT.

By its share, this clone is medium-sized. V and J are TRBV2 and TRBJ2-7; TRBD2 matches at 10 bases. CDR1 is SNHLY, CDR2 FYNNEI, per germline. V gave up 6 bases and J gave up 1 base; unmatched junction bases: 6. The CDR3 covers 15 residues. CDR3 sequence: CASSGVGLASYEQYF. Written as DNA, the CDR3 is TGTGCCAGCAGCGGGGTGGGACTAGCGTCCTACGAGCAGTACTTC.

The rearrangement joins TRBV30 to TRBJ1-6; unclear D gene. Germline-derived CDR1 and CDR2 are GTSNPN and SVGIG (reference sequence). CDR3 size: 12 residues. The V gene lost 5 bases and the J gene lost 6 bases, with 8 bases spanning the gap. The CDR3 loop reads CAWAGSNSPLHF. The CDR3 DNA is TGTGCCTGGGCCGGGTCTAATTCACCCCTCCACTTT.

This clone was seen only a few times. The rearrangement links TRBV27 to TRBJ2-5, with 7 bases identical to TRBD1. Looked up from germline, CDR1 is MNHEY and CDR2 is SMNVEV (reference sequence). Trimming cost V 6 bases and J 5 bases; bases outside gene matches: 6. This CDR3 is built from 13 residues. The CDR3 spells CASRTGMEETQYF. In DNA, the CDR3 is TGTGCCAGCAGGACAGGGATGGAGGAGACCCAGTACTTC.

The chain couples TRBV4-2 to TRBJ1-5; 7 bases fit TRBD1. Germline V gene lookup returns CDR1 LGHNA and CDR2 YNFKEQ. V dropped 4 bases and J dropped 3; count of bases not matched to a gene: 9. The CDR3 is made up of 16 amino acids. CDR3 sequence: CASSPNAGQSNQPQHF. CDR3 coding DNA: TGTGCCAGCAGCCCCAACGCGGGACAGTCCAATCAGCCCCAGCATTTT.